The 13 T cell receptor beta chains listed next were all sequenced from one sample in a study of cytomegalovirus exposure and HLA in healthy donors. Vbeta (60) and Jbeta (13) primers were used in the PCR. TCRdb's table, derived via immunoSEQ multiplex PCR, lists solely in-frame clones and lacks some. The table includes about 140,000 clones, approximately 83% detected once. Sequencing was done on a sample of PBMCs. Receptor source: a man aged 35-49 years in good health and CMV-seropositive.

This chain connects TRBV18 to TRBJ1-5, with 8 bases aligning to TRBD1. The CDR3 length is 17 residues. Germline CDR1 KGHSH, CDR2 LQKENI. V shed 6 bases and J 0 bases; nucleotides not matched to a gene: 10. DNA of the CDR3: TGTGCCAGCTCGCCGGGACAGGCGAGCTATAGCAATCAGCCCCAGCATTTT. Amino acid sequence: CASSPGQASYSNQPQHF.

This clone was detected only once. V usage is TRBV6-1 and J usage is TRBJ2-4, with 7 bases that match TRBD1. V was pared by 10 bases and J by 8 bases, with 14 bases of the junction left unmatched. The V gene's germline CDR1 is MNHNS and CDR2 SASEGT. The CDR3 is made up of 14 amino acids. CDR3 bases: TGTGCCACCCAAAAGTTAGGGGGCGCGGACATTCAGTACTTC. It encodes CATQKLGGADIQYF.

This chain joins TRBV7-6 and TRBJ2-1, with D possibly TRBD1 on 6 matching bases. This CDR3 comprises 15 residues. The V end lost 2 bases, the J end lost 5 bases, and 13 bases lay between the germline ends. CDR1 and CDR2 from the germline V gene are SGHVS and FNYEAQ. CDR3 in DNA: TGTGCCAGCAGCTTATATCAGGGGCCGGACAATGAGCAGTTCTTC. Amino acid sequence: CASSLYQGPDNEQFF. Full variable domain (outside the CDR3, taken from reference TRBV7-6 and TRBJ2-1): GAGVSQSPRYKVTKRGQDVALRCDPISGHVSLYWYRQALGQGPEFLTYFNYEAQQDKSGLPNDRFSAERPEGSISTLTIQRTEQRDSAMYRCASSLYQGPDNEQFFGPGTRLTVL.

The V call is TRBV4-3, the J call TRBJ1-4; 12 bases agree with TRBD1. The trim removed 3 bases at V and 10 bases at J, leaving 6 bases unmatched. This CDR3 comprises 15 residues. Germline V gene data show CDR1 as LGHNA and CDR2 as YSLEER. CDR3 residues: CASSHAGTGGGKLFF. The CDR3 region has the DNA TGCGCCAGCAGCCATGCCGGGACAGGGGGCGGAAAACTGTTTTTT.

This clone was detected many times. The chain joins TRBV9 to TRBJ2-7, with D perhaps TRBD1 (6 bases). The CDR3 has 13 residues. Germline V gene lookup returns CDR1 SGDLS and CDR2 YYNGEE. Trimming took off 4 bases at V and 3 bases at J, with 11 bases between the two ends. CDR3 loop: CASSYGTRYEQYF. As DNA, the CDR3 is TGTGCCAGCAGCTACGGGACACGCTACGAGCAGTACTTC. The whole variable domain, filled in from reference TRBV9 and TRBJ2-7, reads DSGVTQTPKHLITATGQRVTLRCSPRSGDLSVYWYQQSLDQGLQFLIQYYNGEERAKGNILERFSAQQFPDLHSELNLSSLELGDSALYFCASSYGTRYEQYFGPGTRLTVT.

The chain is built from TRBV5-1 and TRBJ2-5, with 7 nucleotides matching TRBD2. V shed 1 base and J 1 base; nucleotides not matched to a gene: 10. CDR1 is SGHRS and CDR2 is YFSETQ in the germline V gene. The CDR3 contains 17 residues. CDR3 residues: CASSLPMGGGAQETQYF. In nucleotides, the CDR3 is TGCGCCAGCAGCTTGCCCATGGGGGGAGGGGCCCAAGAGACCCAGTACTTC.

The rearrangement joins TRBV5-5 to TRBJ2-7, with a possible D match to TRBD1 (5 bases). The CDR3 contains 16 residues. From germline, CDR1 is SGHKS and CDR2 YYEKEE (reference sequence). V shed 4 bases and J shed 2 bases, with 19 bases lying between them. Here the CDR3 DNA reads TGTGCCAGCAGCGTCTCCGGTACAGGAATTACCTACGAGCAGTACTTC. It translates to CASSVSGTGITYEQYF.

This clone has a single count. The chain uses TRBV5-1 and TRBJ1-5; D may be TRBD1 (5 bases). The CDR3 length is 13 residues. Germline lookup yields CDR1 SGHRS and CDR2 YFSETQ. The V end lost 2 bases, the J end lost 5 bases, and 8 bases lay between the germline ends. CDR3: CASSFLGDQPQHF. The CDR3 DNA is TGCGCCAGCAGCTTTTTAGGGGATCAGCCCCAGCATTTT.

The CDR3, as DNA: TGTGCCAGCAGTTTAGGGGTGGGACTAGCGAGCACAGATACGCAGTATTTT. It codes for CASSLGVGLASTDTQYF. This sequence joins TRBV27 and TRBJ2-3; TRBD2 matches at 10 bases. This CDR3 has 17 residues. J was trimmed by 0 bases and V by 2 bases; bases with no gene match: 5. Germline V lookup: CDR1 MNHEY, CDR2 SMNVEV (reference sequence).

This clone was seen only once. This CDR3 reads CASSWGEGNTIYF. In DNA, the CDR3 is TGCGCCAGCAGCTGGGGCGAAGGAAACACCATATATTTT. The V and J genes are TRBV5-1 and TRBJ1-3; D perhaps matches TRBD1 (5 bases). V gave up 3 bases and J gave up 4 bases, with 8 bases separating them. Per the germline V gene, CDR1 is SGHRS and CDR2 is YFSETQ. The CDR3 consists of 13 residues.

The J gene is TRBJ1-2, the V gene TRBV5-1, with unresolved D. Between the trimmed V and J ends, which lost 2 bases and 2 bases, there was a span of 7 bases. Germline assignment: CDR1 SGHRS and CDR2 YFSETQ. The CDR3 runs to 13 residues. CDR3 amino acids: CASSFEGNYGYTF. The DNA of the CDR3 is TGCGCCAGCAGCTTCGAGGGAAACTATGGCTACACCTTC.

On this clone itself: This CDR3 is also generated by other DNA sequences in the sample. V gene TRBV7-2 combines with J gene TRBJ2-3; no clear D gene. V lost 2 bases, J lost 3 bases, and 3 bases lay in between. Germline CDR1 and CDR2: SGHTA and FQGNSA. This CDR3 is 12 amino acids long. This CDR3 reads CASSLYTDTQYF. CDR3 DNA: TGTGCCAGCAGCTTATATACAGATACGCAGTATTTT.

This clone was seen more than once but under ten times. This chain uses TRBV5-1 with TRBJ2-1; 12 nucleotides align to TRBD1. The CDR3 is 14 residues long. Germline CDR1 is SGHRS and CDR2 is YFSETQ. The V and J ends lost 5 bases and 9 bases, in that order; junction bases with no gene match: 6. Here the CDR3 reads CASSWGTGGLEQFF. The CDR3 coding sequence is TGCGCCAGCAGTTGGGGGACAGGGGGCCTTGAGCAGTTCTTC.